This entry is about one T cell receptor (beta chain). Its specificity is unknown. This entry is derived from a study of somatic mutations in cytotoxic T cells in rheumatoid arthritis. Study outcomes and limitations: Age was associated with higher CD8+ clonality in rheumatoid arthritis patients, not in healthy controls.

Only in-frame clones appear in the TCRdb table, and some are missing; sequencing was by immunoSEQ multiplex PCR. The table records approximately 20,000 clones, approximately 80% of them present only once. V shed 1 base, J shed 5 bases, and the junction held 6 bases outside the gene matches. Germline CDR1 SGHKS, CDR2 YYEKEE (reference sequence). The CDR3 is 15 amino acids. What was sequenced was CD8+ T cells sorted from blood. V and J are TRBV5-5 and TRBJ2-1, with TRBD1 identical over 7 bases. The receptor comes from an adult with rheumatoid arthritis. The CDR3 DNA sequence: TGTGCCAGCAGCTTGTTGACAGGGAGTAACAATGAGCAGTTCTTC. Translation gives CASSLLTGSNNEQFF.